This TCR beta chain was retrieved from a study of beta chain features in type 1 diabetes. The study, taken as a whole, reports: When Type 1 diabetes patients were examined, their TCRB CDR3s proved moderately but significantly shorter in all four CD4+ subsets.

The sequenced template was cDNA made from the entire isolated RNA. The data were produced by immunoSEQ multiplex PCR, yet TCRdb's version contains in-frame clones alone and is incomplete. This table has around 690,000 clones, around 11% appearing once. Of note for this clone: The target antigen is unknown.

Purity exceeded 98% in all sorted populations. This CDR3 region has 15 residues. V was clipped by 4 bases and J by 4 bases, with 16 bases between them. In germline, CDR1 is SGHTA, CDR2 FQGTGA. V usage is TRBV7-3 and J usage is TRBJ2-5; D may match TRBD1 or TRBD2 (6 bases each). The sample comprised naive CD4+ T cells from blood. The TCR sequence derives from a man younger than 40 with type 1 diabetes. The CDR3 DNA is TGTGCCAGCAGCTCGGTCGGGGGCTCTGGAGAGACCCAGTACTTC. It yields the protein CASSSVGGSGETQYF.